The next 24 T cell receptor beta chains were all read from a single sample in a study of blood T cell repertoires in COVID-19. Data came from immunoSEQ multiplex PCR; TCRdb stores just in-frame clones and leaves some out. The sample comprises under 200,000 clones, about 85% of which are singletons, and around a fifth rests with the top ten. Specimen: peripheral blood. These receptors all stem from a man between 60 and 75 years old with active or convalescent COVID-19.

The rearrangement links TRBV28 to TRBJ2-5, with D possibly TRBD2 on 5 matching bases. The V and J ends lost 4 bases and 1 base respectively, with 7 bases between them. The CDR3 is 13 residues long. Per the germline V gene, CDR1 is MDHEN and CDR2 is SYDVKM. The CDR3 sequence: CASSYLAQETQYF. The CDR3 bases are TGTGCCAGCAGTTATCTAGCCCAAGAGACCCAGTACTTC.

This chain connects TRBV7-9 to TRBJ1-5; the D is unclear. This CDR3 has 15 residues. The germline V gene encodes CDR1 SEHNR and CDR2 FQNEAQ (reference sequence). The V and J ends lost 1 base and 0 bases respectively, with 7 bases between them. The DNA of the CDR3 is TGTGCCAGCAGCTTAGGCTCTAATAGCAATCAGCCCCAGCATTTT. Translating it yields CASSLGSNSNQPQHF.

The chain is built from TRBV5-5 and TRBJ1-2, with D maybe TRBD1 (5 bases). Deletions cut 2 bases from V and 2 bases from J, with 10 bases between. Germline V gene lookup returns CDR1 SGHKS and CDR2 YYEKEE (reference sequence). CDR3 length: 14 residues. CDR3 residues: CASSLSPGNYGYTF. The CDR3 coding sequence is TGTGCCAGCAGCTTATCCCCAGGGAACTATGGCTACACCTTC.

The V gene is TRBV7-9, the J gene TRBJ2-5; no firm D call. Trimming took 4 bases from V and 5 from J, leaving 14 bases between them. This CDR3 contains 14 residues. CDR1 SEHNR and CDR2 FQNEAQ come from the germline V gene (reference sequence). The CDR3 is CASSSLLSRETQYF. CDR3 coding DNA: TGTGCCAGCAGCTCCCTCCTGAGTCGGGAGACCCAGTACTTC.

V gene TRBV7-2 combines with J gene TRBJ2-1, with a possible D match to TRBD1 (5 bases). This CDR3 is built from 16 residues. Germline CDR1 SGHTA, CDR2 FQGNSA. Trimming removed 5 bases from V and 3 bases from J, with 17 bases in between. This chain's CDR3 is CASSPGQGYLYNEQFF. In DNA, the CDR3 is TGTGCCAGCAGCCCAGGCCAGGGCTACCTCTACAATGAGCAGTTCTTC. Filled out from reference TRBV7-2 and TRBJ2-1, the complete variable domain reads GAGVSQSPSNKVTEKGKDVELRCDPISGHTALYWYRQSLGQGLEFLIYFQGNSAPDKSGLPSDRFSAERTGGSVSTLTIQRTQQEDSAVYLCASSPGQGYLYNEQFFGPGTRLTVL.

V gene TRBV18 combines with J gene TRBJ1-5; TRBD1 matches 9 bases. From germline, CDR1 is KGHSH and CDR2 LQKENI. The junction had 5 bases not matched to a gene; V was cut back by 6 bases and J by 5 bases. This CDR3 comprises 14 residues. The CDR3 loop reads CASSETGGDQPQHF. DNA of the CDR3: TGTGCCAGCTCGGAGACAGGGGGTGATCAGCCCCAGCATTTT.

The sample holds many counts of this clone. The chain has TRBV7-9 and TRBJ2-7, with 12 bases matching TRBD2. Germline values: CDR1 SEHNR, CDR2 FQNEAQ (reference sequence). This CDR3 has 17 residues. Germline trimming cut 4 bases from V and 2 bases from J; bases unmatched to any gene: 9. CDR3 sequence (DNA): TGTGCCAGCAGCTCACATTCGACTAGCGGGGGCCCCTACGAGCAGTACTTC. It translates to CASSSHSTSGGPYEQYF.

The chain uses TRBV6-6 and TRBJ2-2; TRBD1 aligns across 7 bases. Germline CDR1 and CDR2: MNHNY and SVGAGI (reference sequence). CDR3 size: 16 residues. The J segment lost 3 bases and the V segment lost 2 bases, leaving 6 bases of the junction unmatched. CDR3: CASSYKRGRDTGELFF. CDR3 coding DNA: TGTGCCAGCAGTTACAAGAGGGGGCGGGACACCGGGGAGCTGTTTTTT.

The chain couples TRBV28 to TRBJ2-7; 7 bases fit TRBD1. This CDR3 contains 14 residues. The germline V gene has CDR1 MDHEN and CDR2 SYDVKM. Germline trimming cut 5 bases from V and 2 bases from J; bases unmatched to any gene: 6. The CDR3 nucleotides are TGTGCCAGCAGTGAGACAGGGTCCACCTACGAGCAGTACTTC. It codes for CASSETGSTYEQYF.

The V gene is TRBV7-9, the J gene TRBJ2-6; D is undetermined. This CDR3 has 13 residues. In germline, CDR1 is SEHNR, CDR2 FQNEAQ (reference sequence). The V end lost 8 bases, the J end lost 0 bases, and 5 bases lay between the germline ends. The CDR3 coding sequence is TGTGCCAGCCCCTACTCTGGGGCCAACGTCCTGACTTTC. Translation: CASPYSGANVLTF.

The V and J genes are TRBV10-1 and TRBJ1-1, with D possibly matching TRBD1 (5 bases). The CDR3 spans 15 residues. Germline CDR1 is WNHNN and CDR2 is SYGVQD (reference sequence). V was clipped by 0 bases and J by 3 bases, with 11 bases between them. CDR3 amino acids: CASSESEGIDTEAFF. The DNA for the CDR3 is TGCGCCAGCAGTGAGTCGGAGGGGATTGACACTGAAGCTTTCTTT.

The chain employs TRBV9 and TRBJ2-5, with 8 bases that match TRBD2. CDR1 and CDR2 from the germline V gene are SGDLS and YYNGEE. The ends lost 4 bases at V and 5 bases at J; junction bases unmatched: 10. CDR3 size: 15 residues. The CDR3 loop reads CASSTQGTRWETQYF. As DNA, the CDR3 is TGTGCCAGCAGCACCCAAGGGACTAGATGGGAGACCCAGTACTTC.

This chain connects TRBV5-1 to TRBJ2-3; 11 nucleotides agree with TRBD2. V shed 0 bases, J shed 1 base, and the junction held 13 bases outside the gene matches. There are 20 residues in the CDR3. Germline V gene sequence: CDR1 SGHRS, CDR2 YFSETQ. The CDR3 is CASSLEGLAGGIRGTDTQYF. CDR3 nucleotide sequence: TGCGCCAGCAGCTTGGAAGGACTAGCGGGTGGGATTCGTGGCACAGATACGCAGTATTTT.

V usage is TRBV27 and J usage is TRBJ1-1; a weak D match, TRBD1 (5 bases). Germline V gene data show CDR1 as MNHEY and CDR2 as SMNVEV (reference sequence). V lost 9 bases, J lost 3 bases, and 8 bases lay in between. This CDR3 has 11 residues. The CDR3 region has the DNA TGTGCCAGTCAAGGGGACACTGAAGCTTTCTTT. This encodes CASQGDTEAFF.

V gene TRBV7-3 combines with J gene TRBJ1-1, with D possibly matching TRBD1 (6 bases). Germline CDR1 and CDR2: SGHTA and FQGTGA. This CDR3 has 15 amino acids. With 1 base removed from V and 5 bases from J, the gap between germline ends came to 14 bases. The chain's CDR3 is CASSLNRAGGTEAFF. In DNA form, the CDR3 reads TGTGCCAGCAGCTTAAACAGGGCGGGAGGAACTGAAGCTTTCTTT.

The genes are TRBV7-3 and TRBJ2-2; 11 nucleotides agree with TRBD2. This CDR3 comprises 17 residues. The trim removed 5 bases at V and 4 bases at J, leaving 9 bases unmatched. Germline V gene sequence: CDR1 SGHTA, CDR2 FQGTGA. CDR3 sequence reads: CASSPTPSGGPTGELFF. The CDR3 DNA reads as TGTGCCAGCAGCCCGACTCCTAGCGGGGGGCCCACCGGGGAGCTGTTTTTT.

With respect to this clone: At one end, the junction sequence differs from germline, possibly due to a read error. The CDR3 DNA reads TGTGCCAGCCGTGAAGCGACAGGGGACGAAGCTTTCTTT. Residues: CASREATGDEAFF. This chain joins TRBV6-1 and TRBJ1-1; 8 nucleotides match TRBD1. This CDR3 has 13 amino acids. Germline V lookup: CDR1 MNHNS, CDR2 SASEGT.

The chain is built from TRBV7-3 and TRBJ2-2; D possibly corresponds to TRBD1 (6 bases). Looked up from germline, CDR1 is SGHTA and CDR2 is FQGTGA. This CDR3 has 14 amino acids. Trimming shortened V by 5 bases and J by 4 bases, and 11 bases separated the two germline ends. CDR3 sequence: CASSMDSITGELFF. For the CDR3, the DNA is TGTGCCAGCAGCATGGACAGTATCACCGGGGAGCTGTTTTTT.

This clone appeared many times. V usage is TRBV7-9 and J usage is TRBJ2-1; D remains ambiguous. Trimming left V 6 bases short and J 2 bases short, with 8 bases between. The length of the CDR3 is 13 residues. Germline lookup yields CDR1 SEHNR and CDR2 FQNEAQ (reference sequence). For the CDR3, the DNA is TGTGCCAGCAGTCGGGTGGCCTACAATGAGCAGTTCTTC. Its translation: CASSRVAYNEQFF.

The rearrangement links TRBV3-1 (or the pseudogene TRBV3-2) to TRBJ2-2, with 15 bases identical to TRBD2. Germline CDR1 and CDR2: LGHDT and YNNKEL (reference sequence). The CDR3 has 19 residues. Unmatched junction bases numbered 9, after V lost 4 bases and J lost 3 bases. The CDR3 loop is CASSPGLAGGPLDTGELFF. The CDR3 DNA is TGTGCCAGCAGCCCAGGACTAGCGGGGGGGCCATTGGACACCGGGGAGCTGTTTTTT.

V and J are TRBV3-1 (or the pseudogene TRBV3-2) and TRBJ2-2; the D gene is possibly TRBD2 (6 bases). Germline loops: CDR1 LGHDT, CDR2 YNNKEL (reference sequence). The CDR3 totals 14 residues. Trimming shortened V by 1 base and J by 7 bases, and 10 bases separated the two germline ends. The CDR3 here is CASSQGSGDGELFF. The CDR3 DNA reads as TGTGCCAGCAGCCAAGGTAGCGGAGACGGGGAGCTGTTTTTT.

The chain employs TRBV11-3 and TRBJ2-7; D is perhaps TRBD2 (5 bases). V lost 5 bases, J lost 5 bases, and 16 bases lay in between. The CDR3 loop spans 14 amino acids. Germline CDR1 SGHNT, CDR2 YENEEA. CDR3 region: CASSRGLSSHEQYF. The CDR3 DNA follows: TGTGCCAGCAGCCGAGGGTTGAGTAGCCACGAGCAGTACTTC.

This chain's CDR3 is CSAKQNTEAFF. The CDR3 DNA is TGCAGTGCTAAACAGAACACTGAAGCTTTCTTT. The rearrangement links TRBV20-1 to TRBJ1-1; D is unclear. Trimming removed 4 bases at V and 1 base at J, with 4 bases between. Germline V gene lookup returns CDR1 DFQATT and CDR2 SNEGSKA (reference sequence). This CDR3 spans 11 amino acids.

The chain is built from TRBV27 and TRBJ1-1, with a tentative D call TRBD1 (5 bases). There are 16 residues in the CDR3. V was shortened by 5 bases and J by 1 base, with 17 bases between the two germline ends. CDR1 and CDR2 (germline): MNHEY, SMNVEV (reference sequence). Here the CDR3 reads CASSVGGVIGNTEAFF. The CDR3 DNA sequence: TGTGCCAGCAGTGTCGGGGGAGTCATTGGGAACACTGAAGCTTTCTTT.